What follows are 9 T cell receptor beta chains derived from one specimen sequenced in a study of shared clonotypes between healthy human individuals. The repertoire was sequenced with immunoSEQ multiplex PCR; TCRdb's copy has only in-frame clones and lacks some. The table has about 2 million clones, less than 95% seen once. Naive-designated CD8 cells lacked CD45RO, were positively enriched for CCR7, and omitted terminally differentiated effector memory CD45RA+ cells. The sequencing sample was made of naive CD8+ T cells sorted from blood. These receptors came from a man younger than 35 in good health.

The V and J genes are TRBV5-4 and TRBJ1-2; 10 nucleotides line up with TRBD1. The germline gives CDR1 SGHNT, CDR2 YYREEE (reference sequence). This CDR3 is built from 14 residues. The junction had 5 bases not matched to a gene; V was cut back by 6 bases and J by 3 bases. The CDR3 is CASTIGTGDYGYTF. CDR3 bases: TGTGCCAGCACCATAGGGACAGGGGACTATGGCTACACCTTC.

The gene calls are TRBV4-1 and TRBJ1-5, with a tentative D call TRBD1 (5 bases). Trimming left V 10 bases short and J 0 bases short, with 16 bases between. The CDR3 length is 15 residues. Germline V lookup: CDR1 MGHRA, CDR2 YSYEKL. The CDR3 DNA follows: TGCGCCATAAGGGGAGCTGCTTATAGCAATCAGCCCCAGCATTTT. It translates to CAIRGAAYSNQPQHF.

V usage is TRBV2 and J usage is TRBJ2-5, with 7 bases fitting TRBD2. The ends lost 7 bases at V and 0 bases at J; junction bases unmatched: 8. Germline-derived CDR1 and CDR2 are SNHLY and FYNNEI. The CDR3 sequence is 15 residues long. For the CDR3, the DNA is TGTGCCAGCAAAGACCTTCTAGCGGACCAAGAGACCCAGTACTTC. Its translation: CASKDLLADQETQYF.

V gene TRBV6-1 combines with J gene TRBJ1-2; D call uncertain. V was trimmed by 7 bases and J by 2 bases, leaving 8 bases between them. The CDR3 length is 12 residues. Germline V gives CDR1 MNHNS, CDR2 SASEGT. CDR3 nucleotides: TGTGCCAGCAATCTTTTAAACTATGGCTACACCTTC. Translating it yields CASNLLNYGYTF.

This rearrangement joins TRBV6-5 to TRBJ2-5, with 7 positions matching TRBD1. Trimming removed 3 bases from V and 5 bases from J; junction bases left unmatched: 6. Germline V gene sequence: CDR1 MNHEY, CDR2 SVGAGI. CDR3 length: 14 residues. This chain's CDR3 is CASSYTGAMETQYF. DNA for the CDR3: TGTGCCAGCAGTTATACAGGGGCAATGGAGACCCAGTACTTC.

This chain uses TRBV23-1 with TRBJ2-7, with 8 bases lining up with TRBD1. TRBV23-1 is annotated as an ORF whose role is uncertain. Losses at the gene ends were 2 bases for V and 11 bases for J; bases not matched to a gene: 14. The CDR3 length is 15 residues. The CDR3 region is CASSQTGLTGGWKYF. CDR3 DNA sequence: TGCGCCAGCAGTCAAACAGGCTTAACAGGGGGTTGGAAGTACTTC.

The CDR3 region has the DNA TGTGCCAGCAGCTTAGCTCTGGCAGGGACTAGCGGCGATGAGCAGTTCTTC. Translated, it gives CASSLALAGTSGDEQFF. The V and J genes are TRBV7-9 and TRBJ2-1; TRBD2 matches at 11 bases. Germline loops: CDR1 SEHNR, CDR2 FQNEAQ (reference sequence). This CDR3 is built from 17 residues. V gave up 0 bases and J gave up 8 bases; unmatched junction bases: 9. The entire variable domain, with the rest obtained from reference TRBV7-9 and TRBJ2-1, is as follows: DTGVSQNPRHKITKRGQNVTFRCDPISEHNRLYWYRQTLGQGPEFLTYFQNEAQLEKSRLLSDRFSAERPKGSFSTLEIQRTEQGDSAMYLCASSLALAGTSGDEQFFGPGTRLTVL.

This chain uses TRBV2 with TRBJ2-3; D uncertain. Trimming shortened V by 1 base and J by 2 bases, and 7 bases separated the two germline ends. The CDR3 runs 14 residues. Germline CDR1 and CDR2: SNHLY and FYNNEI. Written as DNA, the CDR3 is TGTGCCAGCAGTGAAGGGCGGTACACAGATACGCAGTATTTT. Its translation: CASSEGRYTDTQYF. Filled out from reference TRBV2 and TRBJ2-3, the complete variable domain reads EPEVTQTPSHQVTQMGQEVILRCVPISNHLYFYWYRQILGQKVEFLVSFYNNEISEKSEIFDDQFSVERPDGSNFTLKIRSTKLEDSAMYFCASSEGRYTDTQYFGPGTRLTVL.

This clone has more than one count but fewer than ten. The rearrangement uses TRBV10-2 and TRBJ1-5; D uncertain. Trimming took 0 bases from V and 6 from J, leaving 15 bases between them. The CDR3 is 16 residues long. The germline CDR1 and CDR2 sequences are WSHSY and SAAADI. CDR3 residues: CASSESTFRSGQPQHF. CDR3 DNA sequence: TGCGCCAGCAGTGAGTCGACGTTCCGCAGCGGTCAGCCCCAGCATTTT.